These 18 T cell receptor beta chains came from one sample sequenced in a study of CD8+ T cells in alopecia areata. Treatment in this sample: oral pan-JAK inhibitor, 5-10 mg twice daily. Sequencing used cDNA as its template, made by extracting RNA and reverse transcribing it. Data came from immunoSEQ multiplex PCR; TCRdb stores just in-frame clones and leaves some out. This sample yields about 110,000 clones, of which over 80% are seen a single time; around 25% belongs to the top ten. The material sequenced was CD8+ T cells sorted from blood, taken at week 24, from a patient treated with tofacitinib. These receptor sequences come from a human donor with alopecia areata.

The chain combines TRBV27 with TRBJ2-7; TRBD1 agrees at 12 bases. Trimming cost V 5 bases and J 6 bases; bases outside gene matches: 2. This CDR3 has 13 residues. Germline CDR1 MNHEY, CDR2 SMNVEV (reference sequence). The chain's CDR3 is CASSLGQGAEQYF. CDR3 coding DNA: TGTGCCAGCAGTCTGGGACAGGGGGCCGAGCAGTACTTC.

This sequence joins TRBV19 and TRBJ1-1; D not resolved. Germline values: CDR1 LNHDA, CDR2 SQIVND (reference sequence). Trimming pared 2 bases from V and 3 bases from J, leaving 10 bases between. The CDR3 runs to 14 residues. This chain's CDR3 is CASSIRPGDTEAFF. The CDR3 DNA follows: TGTGCCAGTAGTATAAGACCGGGAGACACTGAAGCTTTCTTT.

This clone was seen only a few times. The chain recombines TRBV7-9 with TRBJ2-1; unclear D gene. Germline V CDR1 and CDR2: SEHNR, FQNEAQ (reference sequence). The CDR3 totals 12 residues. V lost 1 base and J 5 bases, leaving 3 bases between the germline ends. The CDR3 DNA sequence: TGTGCCAGCAGCTTAGGTAACAATGAGCAGTTCTTC. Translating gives CASSLGNNEQFF.

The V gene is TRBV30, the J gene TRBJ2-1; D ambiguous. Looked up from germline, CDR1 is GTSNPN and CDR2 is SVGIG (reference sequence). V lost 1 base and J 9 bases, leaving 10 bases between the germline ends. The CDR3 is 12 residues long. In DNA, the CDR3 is TGTGCCTGGAGTGAGTTTGCTGCTGAGCAGTTCTTC. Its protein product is CAWSEFAAEQFF.

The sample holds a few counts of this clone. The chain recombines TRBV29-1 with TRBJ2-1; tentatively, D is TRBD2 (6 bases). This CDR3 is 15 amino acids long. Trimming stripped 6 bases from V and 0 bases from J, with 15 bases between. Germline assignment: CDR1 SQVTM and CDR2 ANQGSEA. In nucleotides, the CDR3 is TGCAGCGTCCCAGCCCGCGGGGCCTCCTACAATGAGCAGTTCTTC. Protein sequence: CSVPARGASYNEQFF.

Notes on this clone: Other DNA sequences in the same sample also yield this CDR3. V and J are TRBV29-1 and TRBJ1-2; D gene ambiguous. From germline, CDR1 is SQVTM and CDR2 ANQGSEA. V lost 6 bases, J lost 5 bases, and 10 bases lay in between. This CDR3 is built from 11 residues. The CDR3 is CSVRDIYGYTF. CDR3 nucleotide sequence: TGCAGCGTCCGAGACATATATGGCTACACCTTC.

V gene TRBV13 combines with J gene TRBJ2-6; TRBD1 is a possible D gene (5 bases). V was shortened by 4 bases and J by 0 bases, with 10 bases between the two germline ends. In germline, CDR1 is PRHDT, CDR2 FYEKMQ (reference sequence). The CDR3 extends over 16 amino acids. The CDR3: CASSSPTGSGANVLTF. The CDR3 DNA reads TGTGCCAGCAGCTCACCCACAGGCTCTGGGGCCAACGTCCTGACTTTC.

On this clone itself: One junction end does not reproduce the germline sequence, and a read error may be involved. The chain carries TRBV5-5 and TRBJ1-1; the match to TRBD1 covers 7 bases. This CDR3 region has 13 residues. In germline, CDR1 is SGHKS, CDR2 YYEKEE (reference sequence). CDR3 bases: TGTGCCAGCAGCAGGACGACAGGGACTGTAGCTTTCTTT. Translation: CASSRTTGTVAFF.

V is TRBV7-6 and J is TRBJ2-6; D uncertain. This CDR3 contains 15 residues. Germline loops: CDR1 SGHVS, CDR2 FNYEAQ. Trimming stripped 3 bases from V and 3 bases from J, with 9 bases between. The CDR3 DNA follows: TGTGCCAGCAGCTTGTACAACGGTGGGGCCAACGTCCTGACTTTC. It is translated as CASSLYNGGANVLTF.

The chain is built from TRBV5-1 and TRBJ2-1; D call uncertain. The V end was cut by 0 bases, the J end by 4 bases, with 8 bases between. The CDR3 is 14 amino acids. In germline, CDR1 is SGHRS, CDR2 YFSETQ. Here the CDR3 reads CASSLGRRYNEQFF. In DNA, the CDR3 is TGCGCCAGCAGCTTGGGTCGCAGGTACAATGAGCAGTTCTTC.

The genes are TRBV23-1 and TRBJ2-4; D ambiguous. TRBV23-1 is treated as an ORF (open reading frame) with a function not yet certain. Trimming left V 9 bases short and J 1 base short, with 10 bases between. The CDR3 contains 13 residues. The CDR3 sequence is CARDLRAKNIQYF. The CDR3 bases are TGCGCCAGAGACCTGAGGGCCAAAAACATTCAGTACTTC.

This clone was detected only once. The CDR3 loop reads CASSLAHWGETSYEQYF. The CDR3 DNA reads TGCGCCAGCAGCTTGGCCCATTGGGGCGAGACTTCCTACGAGCAGTACTTC. The V and J genes are TRBV5-1 and TRBJ2-7, with a tentative D call TRBD1 (5 bases). V lost 0 bases and J 1 base, leaving 17 bases between the germline ends. The CDR3 spans 17 residues. Per the germline V gene, CDR1 is SGHRS and CDR2 is YFSETQ.

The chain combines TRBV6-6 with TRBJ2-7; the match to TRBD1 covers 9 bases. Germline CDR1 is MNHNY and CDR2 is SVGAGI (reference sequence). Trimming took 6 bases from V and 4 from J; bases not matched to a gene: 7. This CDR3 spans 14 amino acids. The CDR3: CASSRDRAWYEQYF. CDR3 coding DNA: TGTGCCAGCAGCCGGGACAGGGCCTGGTACGAGCAGTACTTC.

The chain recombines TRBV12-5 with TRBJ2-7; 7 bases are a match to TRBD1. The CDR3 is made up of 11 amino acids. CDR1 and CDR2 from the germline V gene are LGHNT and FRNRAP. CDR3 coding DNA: TGTGCCTCGCCAGGGGGCTACGAGCAGTACTTC. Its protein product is CASPGGYEQYF.

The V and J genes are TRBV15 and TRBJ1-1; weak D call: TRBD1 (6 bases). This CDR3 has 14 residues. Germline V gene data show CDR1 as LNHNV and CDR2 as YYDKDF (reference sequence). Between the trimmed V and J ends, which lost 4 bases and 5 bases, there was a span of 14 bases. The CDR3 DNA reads TGTGCCACCAGCACCTTGACAGGCGAGACTGAAGCTTTCTTT. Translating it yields CATSTLTGETEAFF.

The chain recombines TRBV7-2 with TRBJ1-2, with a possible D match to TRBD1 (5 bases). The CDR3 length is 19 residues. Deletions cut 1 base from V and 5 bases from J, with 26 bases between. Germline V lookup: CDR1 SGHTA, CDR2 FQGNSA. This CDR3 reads CASSLGPGTYFEGLYGYTF. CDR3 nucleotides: TGTGCCAGCAGCTTAGGCCCCGGGACTTACTTTGAGGGACTATATGGCTACACCTTC. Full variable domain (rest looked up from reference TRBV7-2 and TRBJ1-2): GAGVSQSPSNKVTEKGKDVELRCDPISGHTALYWYRQSLGQGLEFLIYFQGNSAPDKSGLPSDRFSAERTGGSVSTLTIQRTQQEDSAVYLCASSLGPGTYFEGLYGYTFGSGTRLTVV.

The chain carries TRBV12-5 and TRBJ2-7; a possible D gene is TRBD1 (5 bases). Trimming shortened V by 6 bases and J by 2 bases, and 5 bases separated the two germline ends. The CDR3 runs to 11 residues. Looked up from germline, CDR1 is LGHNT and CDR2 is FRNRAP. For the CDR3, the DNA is TGTGCTAGTGGGACAGCCTACGAGCAGTACTTC. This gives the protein CASGTAYEQYF.

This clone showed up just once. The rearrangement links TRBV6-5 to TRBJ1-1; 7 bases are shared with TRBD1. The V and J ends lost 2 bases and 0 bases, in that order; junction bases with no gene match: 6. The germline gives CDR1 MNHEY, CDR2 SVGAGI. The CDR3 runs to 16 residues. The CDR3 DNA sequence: TGTGCCAGCAGTTACGACAGGGACAAAATGAACACTGAAGCTTTCTTT. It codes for CASSYDRDKMNTEAFF.